Each of the 32 T cell receptor beta chains below was sequenced from the same sample in a study of T cell clonality in common variable immunodeficiency. TCRdb's copy holds only in-frame clones and misses some; the assay was immunoSEQ multiplex PCR. The sample was found to contain around 57,000 clones, and every one recurs. Sequencing was performed on peripheral blood mononuclear cells. These TCRs come from a person aged 18-69 years in good health.

This clone showed up many times. Sequencing ends 3 residues short of the CDR3 end; the germline J gene provides the rest. V usage is TRBV6-2 or TRBV6-3 and J usage is TRBJ2-7, with TRBD2 matching 7 bases. Per the germline V gene, CDR1 is MNHEY and CDR2 is SVGEGT. The CDR3 has 15 amino acids. Losses at the gene ends were 2 bases for V and 3 bases for J; bases not matched to a gene: 7. The sequenced CDR3 bases are TGTGCCAGCAGTTACCCTCGGGCGGGAGACTACGAG. Translating gives CASSYPRAGDYE. The whole CDR3 sequence is CASSYPRAGDYEQYF.

This clone was detected ten times or more. With the read ending 3 residues before the CDR3 end, the germline J gene is used to fill in that end. The genes are TRBV28 and TRBJ2-5, with a weak D call TRBD1 (6 bases). In germline, CDR1 is MDHEN, CDR2 SYDVKM. The V gene lost 10 bases and the J gene lost 5 bases, with 20 bases spanning the gap. The CDR3 has 14 residues. CDR3 DNA, as far as it was read: TGTGCCATCAATTCCTACAGGGTAGGGGAGACC. It codes for CAINSYRVGET. In full, the CDR3 is CAINSYRVGETQYF.

This clone was found many times. The read comes to an end 3 residues before the CDR3 does, leaving the germline J gene to fill in the end. This chain joins TRBV14 and TRBJ2-7; possible D gene TRBD1, 6 bases. V was pared by 4 bases and J by 1 base, with 20 bases between. The germline V gene encodes CDR1 SGHDN and CDR2 FVKESK. This CDR3 comprises 17 residues. The CDR3 DNA, read in part, is TGTGCCAGCAGCCTGACCTTAGGACAGACCGATTCCTACGAG. Its protein is CASSLTLGQTDSYE. In full, the CDR3 is CASSLTLGQTDSYEQYF.

This clone was picked up many times. The read stops 3 residues short of the end of the CDR3; the missing end is completed from the germline J gene. This rearrangement joins TRBV18 to TRBJ2-7; D unclear. Germline CDR1 is KGHSH and CDR2 is LQKENI. V was cut by 0 bases and J by 2 bases, with 11 bases left in between. This CDR3 has 15 residues. The CDR3: CASSPPNHRAYEQYF. Partial CDR3 DNA: TGTGCCAGCTCACCACCGAATCACAGAGCCTACGAG.

There are many counts of this clone. The CDR3 end is not reached by the read, which stops 3 residues before it; the germline J gene fills it in. This chain connects TRBV29-1 to TRBJ2-5, with D maybe TRBD2 (6 bases). CDR1 SQVTM and CDR2 ANQGSEA come from the germline V gene. The CDR3 contains 15 residues. V lost 4 bases, J lost 5 bases, and 20 bases lay in between. CDR3 amino acids: CSVAPGPEGLETQYF. Incomplete CDR3 DNA: TGCAGCGTTGCCCCAGGGCCGGAGGGGTTGGAGACC.

This clone was seen at least ten times. Sequencing ends 3 residues short of the CDR3 end; the germline J gene provides the rest. This chain joins TRBV18 and TRBJ1-1, with 7 bases aligning to TRBD1. This CDR3 is built from 15 residues. Germline loops: CDR1 KGHSH, CDR2 LQKENI. J was trimmed by 4 bases and V by 2 bases; bases with no gene match: 7. CDR3 DNA, as far as it was read: TGTGCCAGCTCACCATTCAGGGGGGAAGCCACTGAA. It specifies CASSPFRGEATE. The CDR3 as a whole reads CASSPFRGEATEAFF.

There are many counts of this clone. The read ends 3 residues before the CDR3 terminus; that terminus is restored from the germline J gene. This sequence joins TRBV5-4 and TRBJ2-1; the match to TRBD1 covers 8 bases. With 3 bases clipped from V and 2 bases from J, the junction kept 1 base outside the gene matches. This CDR3 contains 14 residues. Germline loops: CDR1 SGHNT, CDR2 YYREEE (reference sequence). The CDR3 loop reads CASSSGGTYNEQFF. CDR3 DNA (partial): TGTGCCAGCAGCTCAGGGGGCACCTACAATGAG.

This clone was counted only a few times. The sequence runs out 3 residues before the end of the CDR3; the remainder is reconstructed from the germline J gene. The chain links TRBV20-1 to TRBJ1-5; D unclear. Germline V gene data show CDR1 as DFQATT and CDR2 as SNEGSKA (reference sequence). This CDR3 region has 14 residues. The V and J ends lost 6 bases and 0 bases respectively, with 12 bases between them. The sequenced CDR3 bases are TGCAGTGCCGAAGGGCCGGATAGCAATCAGCCC. Protein sequence: CSAEGPDSNQP. The CDR3 in full is CSAEGPDSNQPQHF.

For this clone: The observed sequence ends 3 residues before the CDR3 terminus, with the missing tail filled in from the germline J gene. The chain couples TRBV2 to TRBJ2-3, with D maybe TRBD2 (5 bases). The V gene lost 6 bases and the J gene lost 4 bases, with 23 bases spanning the gap. CDR1 and CDR2 from the germline V gene are SNHLY and FYNNEI. CDR3 length: 17 amino acids. The CDR3 sequence is CASRTLVLAPPADTQYF. The CDR3 DNA, read in part, is TGTGCCAGCAGGACACTAGTTTTGGCCCCGCCGGCAGATACG.

In this sample, this clone turned up many times. The read ends 3 residues shy of where the CDR3 ends; the end is completed using the germline J gene. J is TRBJ1-2 and V is TRBV30, with D hard to call. Germline V lookup: CDR1 GTSNPN, CDR2 SVGIG (reference sequence). The CDR3 runs to 12 residues. V was pared by 8 bases and J by 4 bases, with 14 bases between. CDR3 bases read: TGTGCCCGCGTTATGACTTCCTATGGC. Protein product: CARVMTSYG. The entire CDR3 sequence reads CARVMTSYGYTF.

This clone was seen many times. The read stops 3 residues short of the end of the CDR3; the missing end is completed from the germline J gene. This chain connects TRBV20-1 to TRBJ2-1; D not resolved. Per germline, CDR1 DFQATT and CDR2 SNEGSKA (reference sequence). Trimming stripped 2 bases from V and 3 bases from J, with 11 bases between. The CDR3 consists of 14 residues. CDR3 DNA (partial): TGCAGTGCTAGACATTGGCGGAACTACAATGAG. Amino acids: CSARHWRNYNE. In full, the CDR3 is CSARHWRNYNEQFF.

There are many counts of this clone. The read halts 3 residues ahead of the CDR3 end, with the missing end drawn from the germline J gene. The chain couples TRBV5-6 to TRBJ2-7; no definite D call. CDR1 and CDR2 from the germline V gene are SGHDT and YYEEEE. This CDR3 region has 11 residues. V was clipped by 1 base and J by 5 bases, with 4 bases between them. Incomplete CDR3 DNA: TGTGCCAGCAGCTTGTTTAACGAG. This encodes CASSLFNE. The complete CDR3 protein is CASSLFNEQYF.

To note about this clone: The read terminates 3 residues before the CDR3 end, so the remaining end is supplied by the germline J gene. The chain combines TRBV7-9 with TRBJ2-1; D may be TRBD2 (6 bases). Germline CDR1 SEHNR, CDR2 FQNEAQ (reference sequence). V was clipped by 5 bases and J by 8 bases, with 13 bases between them. CDR3 length equals 13 residues. CDR3 sequence reads: CASSLRGIDEQFF. The part of the CDR3 DNA that was read is TGTGCCAGCAGCCTCCGGGGGATCGATGAG.

This clone occurred many times. The read ends 3 residues shy of where the CDR3 ends; the end is completed using the germline J gene. This rearrangement joins TRBV19 to TRBJ1-2; D ambiguous. The CDR3 totals 15 residues. Germline CDR1 and CDR2: LNHDA and SQIVND (reference sequence). V was pared by 5 bases and J by 0 bases, with 13 bases between. CDR3 bases read: TGTGCCAGTAGTCTCCCGTCGCAGGCTAACTATGGC. This sequence encodes CASSLPSQANYG. The entire CDR3 protein reads CASSLPSQANYGYTF.

This clone was observed many times. At one of its ends the junction is not consistent with the germline gene, which may arise from a read error. The read ends 3 residues shy of where the CDR3 ends; the end is completed using the germline J gene. The rearrangement uses TRBV4-2 and TRBJ2-7; D may be TRBD1 (5 bases). The CDR3 length is 14 residues. The germline gives CDR1 LGHNA, CDR2 YNFKEQ. The DNA read from the CDR3 is TGCGCCAGCAGCCAAGATTCAGGGTTAGGCGAG. It specifies CASSQDSGLGE. From start to end, the CDR3 is CASSQDSGLGEQYF.

This clone has ten or more counts. The CDR3 sequence is CASSEATRTGIEAFF. The CDR3 bases that were read are TGTGCCAGCAGTGAAGCGACACGGACAGGGATTGAA. The genes are TRBV6-1 and TRBJ1-1; 8 nucleotides align to TRBD1. The read comes to an end 3 residues before the CDR3 does, leaving the germline J gene to fill in the end. Germline CDR1 is MNHNS and CDR2 is SASEGT. V lost 0 bases, J lost 7 bases, and 7 bases stayed unmatched. The CDR3 extends over 15 amino acids.

This clone was counted many times. CDR3: CASSLARVPNVLTF. The sequenced CDR3 bases are TGTGCCAGCTCACTCGCGAGGGTCCCCAACGTC. V usage is TRBV18 and J usage is TRBJ2-6, with a weak D call TRBD2 (5 bases). The read stops 3 residues short of the end of the CDR3; the missing end is completed from the germline J gene. Germline loops: CDR1 KGHSH, CDR2 LQKENI. The V end lost 4 bases, the J end lost 8 bases, and 12 bases lay between the germline ends. The CDR3 is made up of 14 amino acids.

This clone was seen ten or more times. The read halts 3 residues ahead of the CDR3 end, with the missing end drawn from the germline J gene. The chain joins TRBV5-1 to TRBJ2-7; D is unclear. CDR1 and CDR2 (germline): SGHRS, YFSETQ. Trimming stripped 1 base from V and 3 bases from J, with 11 bases between. The CDR3 totals 14 residues. CDR3 sequence reads: CASSLNAASYEQYF. The CDR3 DNA, read in part, is TGCGCCAGCAGCTTGAATGCAGCGAGCTACGAG.

This clone was seen ten or more times. The CDR3 end falls 3 residues outside the read, so it is completed with the germline J gene. V usage is TRBV5-5 and J usage is TRBJ2-1; TRBD2 matches at 7 bases. The CDR3 contains 15 residues. CDR1 and CDR2 (germline): SGHKS, YYEKEE (reference sequence). J lost 4 bases, V lost 4 bases, and 8 bases had no gene match. CDR3 DNA (partial): TGTGCCAGCAGCGTACTAGCGTCGAATTACAATGAG. It codes for CASSVLASNYNE. The entire CDR3 protein reads CASSVLASNYNEQFF.

This clone is medium-sized within its sample. The read stops 3 residues short of the end of the CDR3; the missing end is completed from the germline J gene. V is TRBV20-1 and J is TRBJ2-2; 9 bases align to TRBD1. CDR1 is DFQATT and CDR2 is SNEGSKA in the germline V gene (reference sequence). V dropped 1 base and J dropped 6; count of bases not matched to a gene: 6. The CDR3 spans 15 residues. The CDR3 DNA, read in part, is TGCAGTGCTAGAGGGGTTGGGACAGGGCCCGGGGAG. Translating gives CSARGVGTGPGE. The CDR3 as a whole reads CSARGVGTGPGELFF.

This clone was observed many times. The CDR3 goes on 3 residues after the read ends, and that part is filled in from the germline J gene. The chain uses TRBV4-1 and TRBJ2-7, with D perhaps TRBD1 (6 bases). V lost 4 bases to trimming and J lost 3 bases, with 19 bases between them. Germline-derived CDR1 and CDR2 are MGHRA and YSYEKL. This CDR3 region has 16 residues. Here the CDR3 reads CASSRITGQGFYEQYF. The part of the CDR3 DNA that was read is TGCGCCAGCAGCCGTATCACGGGACAAGGCTTCTACGAG.

This clone came up many times. The sequenced fragment ends 3 residues before the CDR3 boundary, so the rest is inferred from the germline J gene. The V gene is TRBV19, the J gene TRBJ1-1, with TRBD1 identical over 7 bases. The J segment lost 0 bases and the V segment lost 0 bases, leaving 4 bases of the junction unmatched. Germline V gene lookup returns CDR1 LNHDA and CDR2 SQIVND (reference sequence). The CDR3 contains 16 residues. The CDR3 region is CASSIERGRMNTEAFF. The sequenced part of the CDR3 DNA is TGTGCCAGTAGTATAGAAAGGGGGCGAATGAACACTGAA.

This clone showed up many times. Read data end 3 residues before the CDR3 end; the end is taken from the germline J gene. The chain recombines TRBV29-1 with TRBJ2-7; 8 bases agree with TRBD1. The CDR3 is 13 amino acids. The germline gives CDR1 SQVTM, CDR2 ANQGSEA. The V and J ends lost 6 bases and 4 bases, in that order; junction bases with no gene match: 8. The covered CDR3 bases are TGCAGCGTAGCACCGCGGACAGGGTACGAG. This encodes CSVAPRTGYE. The full CDR3 protein is CSVAPRTGYEQYF.

This clone occurred many times. The missing CDR3 end, 3 residues past where the read stops, is filled in from the germline J gene. The chain employs TRBV12-3 or TRBV12-4 and TRBJ2-7; no clear D gene. V shed 4 bases and J shed 3 bases, with 4 bases lying between them. The length of the CDR3 is 11 residues. The chain's CDR3 is CASSSHYEQYF. The sequenced part of the CDR3 DNA is TGTGCCAGCAGTTCCCACTACGAG.

This clone was counted at least ten times. From the germline J gene comes the end of the CDR3, since the read stops 3 residues before it. The chain uses TRBV28 and TRBJ1-3, with D perhaps matching TRBD1 (5 bases). The CDR3 is 13 amino acids. Deletions cut 6 bases from V and 8 bases from J, with 14 bases between. The germline CDR1 and CDR2 sequences are MDHEN and SYDVKM. Partial CDR3 DNA: TGTGCCAGCAGCGACAGTTTGGTAGACACC. Residues: CASSDSLVDT. The CDR3 as a whole reads CASSDSLVDTIYF.

On this clone itself: The DNA ends 3 residues before the CDR3 does, and the rest of the CDR3 is filled in from the germline J gene. Other nucleotide sequences in the sample specify the same CDR3. This sequence joins TRBV19 and TRBJ1-1; D remains ambiguous. The ends were cut back, 5 bases at V and 0 bases at J, with 7 bases in the middle. This CDR3 spans 13 amino acids. The germline V gene has CDR1 LNHDA and CDR2 SQIVND (reference sequence). CDR3 sequence reads: CASSFNLNTEAFF. The sequenced part of the CDR3 DNA is TGTGCCAGTAGTTTTAACTTGAACACTGAA.

This clone was observed many times. The CDR3 is cut off 3 residues early in the read; its end comes from the germline J gene. The chain employs TRBV5-1 and TRBJ1-3; 8 bases map to TRBD1. Trimming took 0 bases from V and 2 from J; bases not matched to a gene: 1. This CDR3 region has 15 residues. Looked up from germline, CDR1 is SGHRS and CDR2 is YFSETQ. CDR3 DNA, as far as it was read: TGCGCCAGCAGCTTGGTACAGGGGGCTGGAAACACC. It encodes CASSLVQGAGNT. From start to end, the CDR3 is CASSLVQGAGNTIYF.

This clone appeared many times. The read comes to an end 3 residues before the CDR3 does, leaving the germline J gene to fill in the end. The chain joins TRBV19 to TRBJ2-5; D is unresolved. With 4 bases removed from V and 0 bases from J, the gap between germline ends came to 15 bases. The CDR3 covers 16 residues. Germline assignment: CDR1 LNHDA and CDR2 SQIVND (reference sequence). CDR3: CASSTLAPVHQETQYF. Partial CDR3 DNA: TGTGCCAGTAGTACGCTTGCGCCCGTCCACCAAGAGACC.

This clone was picked up many times. The CDR3 region is CAWGQTWRADTQYF. The sequenced CDR3 bases are TGTGCCTGGGGTCAGACCTGGAGGGCAGATACG. J is TRBJ2-3 and V is TRBV30; maybe TRBD2 (6 bases). The observed sequence ends 3 residues before the CDR3 terminus, with the missing tail filled in from the germline J gene. Trimming pared 5 bases from V and 4 bases from J, leaving 16 bases between. In germline, CDR1 is GTSNPN, CDR2 SVGIG (reference sequence). This CDR3 spans 14 amino acids.

This clone was counted many times. Coverage ceases 3 residues before the CDR3 finishes, and the germline J gene fills in the end. The chain employs TRBV2 and TRBJ2-1, with 8 bases fitting TRBD1. Looked up from germline, CDR1 is SNHLY and CDR2 is FYNNEI. The CDR3 covers 12 residues. Unmatched junction bases numbered 3, after V lost 5 bases and J lost 9 bases. CDR3 DNA (partial): TGTGCCAGCAGTCCCGACAGGGGTGAG. Translation gives CASSPDRGE. In full, the CDR3 reads CASSPDRGEQFF.

In its sample, this clone was seen many times. Read data end 3 residues before the CDR3 end; the end is taken from the germline J gene. The chain joins TRBV28 to TRBJ2-7; tentative D call: TRBD1 (6 bases). The ends were cut back, 3 bases at V and 0 bases at J, with 15 bases in the middle. CDR3 size: 16 residues. Looked up from germline, CDR1 is MDHEN and CDR2 is SYDVKM. This CDR3 is CASSFGGASSSYEQYF. The sequenced part of the CDR3 DNA is TGTGCCAGCAGTTTTGGGGGCGCATCAAGCTCCTACGAG.

This clone showed up many times. The read comes to an end 3 residues before the CDR3 does, leaving the germline J gene to fill in the end. The chain links TRBV20-1 to TRBJ2-3; 9 bases are shared with TRBD2. J was trimmed by 0 bases and V by 5 bases; bases with no gene match: 12. Germline values: CDR1 DFQATT, CDR2 SNEGSKA (reference sequence). This CDR3 spans 17 amino acids. The CDR3 DNA, read in part, is TGCAGTGCTGGCACGACTAGCGGAACTGCTAGCACAGATACG. Protein sequence: CSAGTTSGTASTDT. In full, the CDR3 reads CSAGTTSGTASTDTQYF.